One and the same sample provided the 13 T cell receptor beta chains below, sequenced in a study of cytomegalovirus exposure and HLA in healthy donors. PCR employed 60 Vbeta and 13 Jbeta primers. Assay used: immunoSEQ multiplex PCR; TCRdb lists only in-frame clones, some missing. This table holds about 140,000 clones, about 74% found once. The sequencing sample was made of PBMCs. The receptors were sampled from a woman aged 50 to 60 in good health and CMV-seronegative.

CDR3 nucleotide sequence: TGTGCCAGCAGCTTAACGAGTTTTCAAGAGACCCAGTACTTC. Its protein is CASSLTSFQETQYF. V gene TRBV5-8 combines with J gene TRBJ2-5; D not resolved. This CDR3 is built from 14 residues. V gave up 2 bases and J gave up 2 bases, with 10 bases separating them. Germline values: CDR1 SGHTS, CDR2 YDEGEE.

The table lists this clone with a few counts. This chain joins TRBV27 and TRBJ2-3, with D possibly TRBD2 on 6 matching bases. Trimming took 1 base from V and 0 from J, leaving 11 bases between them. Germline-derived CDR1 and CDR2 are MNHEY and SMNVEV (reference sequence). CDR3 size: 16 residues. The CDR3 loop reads CASSLFPRGSTDTQYF. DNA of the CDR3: TGTGCCAGCAGTTTATTTCCGCGGGGAAGCACAGATACGCAGTATTTT.

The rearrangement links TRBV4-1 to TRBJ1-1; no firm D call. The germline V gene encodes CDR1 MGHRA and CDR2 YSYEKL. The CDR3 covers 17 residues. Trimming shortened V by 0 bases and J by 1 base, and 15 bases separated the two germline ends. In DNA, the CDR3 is TGCGCCAGCAGCCAAGATCGGGTCAACCGGGGGAACACTGAAGCTTTCTTT. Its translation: CASSQDRVNRGNTEAFF.

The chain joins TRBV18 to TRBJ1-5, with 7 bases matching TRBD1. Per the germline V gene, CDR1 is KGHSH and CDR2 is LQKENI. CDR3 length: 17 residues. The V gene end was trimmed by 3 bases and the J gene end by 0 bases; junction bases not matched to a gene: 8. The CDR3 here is CASSPRRTGVSNQPQHF. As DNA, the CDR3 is TGTGCCAGCTCACCTCGCCGTACAGGGGTTAGCAATCAGCCCCAGCATTTT.

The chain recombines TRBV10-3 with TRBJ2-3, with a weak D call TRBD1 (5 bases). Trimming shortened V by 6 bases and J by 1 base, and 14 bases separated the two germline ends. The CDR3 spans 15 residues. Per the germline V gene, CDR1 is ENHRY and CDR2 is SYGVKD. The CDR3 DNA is TGTGCCATCAGCCAAAGGGGCTTCGGCACAGATACGCAGTATTTT. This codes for CAISQRGFGTDTQYF.

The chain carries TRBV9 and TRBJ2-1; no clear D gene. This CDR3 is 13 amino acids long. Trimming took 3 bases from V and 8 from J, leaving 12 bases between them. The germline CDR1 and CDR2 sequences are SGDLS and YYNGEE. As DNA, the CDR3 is TGTGCCAGCAGCGCTAGACTTCAGCATGAGCAGTTCTTC. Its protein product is CASSARLQHEQFF.

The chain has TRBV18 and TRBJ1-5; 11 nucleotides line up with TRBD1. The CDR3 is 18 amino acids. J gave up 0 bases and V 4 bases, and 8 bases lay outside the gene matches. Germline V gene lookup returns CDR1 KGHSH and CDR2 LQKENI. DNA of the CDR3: TGTGCCAGCTCACTAGCAGGACAGGGGGCGTATAGCAATCAGCCCCAGCATTTT. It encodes CASSLAGQGAYSNQPQHF. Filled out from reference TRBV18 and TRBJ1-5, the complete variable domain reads NAGVMQNPRHLVRRRGQEARLRCSPMKGHSHVYWYRQLPEEGLKFMVYLQKENIIDESGMPKERFSAEFPKEGPSILRIQQVVRGDSAAYFCASSLAGQGAYSNQPQHFGDGTRLSIL.

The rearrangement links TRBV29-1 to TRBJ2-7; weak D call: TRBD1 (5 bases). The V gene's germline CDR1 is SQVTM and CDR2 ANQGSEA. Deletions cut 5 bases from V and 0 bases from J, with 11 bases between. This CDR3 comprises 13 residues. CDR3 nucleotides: TGCAGCGTTATAGACAGAAGCTCCTACGAGCAGTACTTC. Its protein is CSVIDRSSYEQYF.

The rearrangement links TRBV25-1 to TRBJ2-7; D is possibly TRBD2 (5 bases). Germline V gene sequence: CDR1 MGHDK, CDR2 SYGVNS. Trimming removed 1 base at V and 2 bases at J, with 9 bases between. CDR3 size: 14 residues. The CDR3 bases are TGTGCCAGCAGTGAATTCGAGGGTCCCTACGAGCAGTACTTC. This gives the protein CASSEFEGPYEQYF.

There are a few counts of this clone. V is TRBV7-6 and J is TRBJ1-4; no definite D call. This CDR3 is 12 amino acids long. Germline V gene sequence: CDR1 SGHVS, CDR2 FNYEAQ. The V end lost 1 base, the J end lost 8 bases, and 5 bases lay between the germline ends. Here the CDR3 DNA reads TGTGCCAGCAGCTTAGGAGGGGAAAAACTGTTTTTT. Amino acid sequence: CASSLGGEKLFF.

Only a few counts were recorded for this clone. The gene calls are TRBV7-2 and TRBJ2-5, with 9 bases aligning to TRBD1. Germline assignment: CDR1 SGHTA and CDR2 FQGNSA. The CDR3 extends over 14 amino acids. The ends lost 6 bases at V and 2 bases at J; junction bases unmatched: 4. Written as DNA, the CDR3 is TGTGCCAGCAGGGCCGGGACAGGGCAAGAGACCCAGTACTTC. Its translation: CASRAGTGQETQYF. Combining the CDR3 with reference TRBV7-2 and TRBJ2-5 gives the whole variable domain GAGVSQSPSNKVTEKGKDVELRCDPISGHTALYWYRQSLGQGLEFLIYFQGNSAPDKSGLPSDRFSAERTGGSVSTLTIQRTQQEDSAVYLCASRAGTGQETQYFGPGTRLLVL.

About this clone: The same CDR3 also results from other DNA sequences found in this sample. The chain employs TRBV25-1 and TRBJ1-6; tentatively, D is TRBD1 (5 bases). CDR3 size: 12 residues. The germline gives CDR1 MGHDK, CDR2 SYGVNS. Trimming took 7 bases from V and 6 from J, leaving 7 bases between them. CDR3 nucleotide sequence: TGTGCCAGCACGGGACTTAATTCACCCCTCCACTTT. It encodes CASTGLNSPLHF.

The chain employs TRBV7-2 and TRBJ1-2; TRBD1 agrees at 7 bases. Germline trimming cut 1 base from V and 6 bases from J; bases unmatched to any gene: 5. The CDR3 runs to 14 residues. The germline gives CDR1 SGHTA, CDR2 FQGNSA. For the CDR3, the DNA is TGTGCCAGCAGCTTAGGCCCTCAGGGGGATGGCTACACCTTC. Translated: CASSLGPQGDGYTF.